The clone carrying this T cell receptor (beta chain) was seen many times. No antigen is known for it. One entry per CDR3 protein results from TCRdb running MiXCR on the 5' RACE reads. The top ten clones hold around 3.4% of a sample with fewer than 550,000 distinct CDR3 sequences, approximately 5% of them seen once. The data originate from a study of CD8 T cells in ankylosing spondylitis. CDR3 length equals 15 residues. Looked up from germline, CDR1 is DFQATT and CDR2 is SNEGSKA (reference sequence). V gave up 6 bases and J gave up 0 bases, with 15 bases separating them. Study-wide results and caveats: Made up of roughly 8 highly homologous variants, a TCR beta motif appeared characteristic of ankylosing spondylitis blood. Peripheral blood held disease-linked clones only at relatively low frequency, and these were CD8+. Both synovial fluid and blood in reactive arthritis had previously been reported to carry some motif variants.

The receptor comes from a male donor with ankylosing spondylitis. The material sequenced was blood, either unsorted or a sorted T cell fraction (not recorded which). V and J are TRBV20-1 and TRBJ1-3; D remains ambiguous. The CDR3 coding sequence is TGCAGTGCACTATCCGGGTCCTTCTCTGGAAACACCATATATTTT. It specifies CSALSGSFSGNTIYF.